Following are 31 T cell receptor beta chains from one sample sequenced in a study of shared clonotypes between healthy human individuals (dated by TCRdb to the early 2020s). The receptor library was made with the immunoSEQ multiplex PCR assay. What TCRdb holds here is the immuneACCESS table cut down to in-frame rearrangements. Part of the clones is not present; checked against another copy, under half of the missing clones reflect an unresolved V gene, and the others are unexplained. This sample lists around 650,000 clones; approximately 96% were detected once. The ten top clones hold approximately 0.12% of the sample. CD8 naive samples were CD45RO-negative cells positively selected for CCR7, giving a CD45RA+CCR7+ population that excluded TemRA cells. Source material: naive CD8+ T cells sorted from blood. This specimen's cell subset or site label, interpreted: CD45RA+CCR7+. Every receptor here comes from a woman in her thirties in good health.

CDR3 protein: CASSPPARASYEQYF. The CDR3 region has the DNA TGTGCCAGCAGTCCTCCCGCAAGAGCCTCCTACGAGCAGTACTTC. The chain couples TRBV6-5 to TRBJ2-7; D is uncertain. The V end lost 5 bases, the J end lost 0 bases, and 14 bases lay between the germline ends. The CDR3 has 15 residues. Germline assignment: CDR1 MNHEY and CDR2 SVGAGI.

This chain connects TRBV13 to TRBJ2-7, with 7 bases fitting TRBD1. The CDR3 sequence is 13 residues long. With 4 bases clipped from V and 6 bases from J, the junction kept 6 bases outside the gene matches. CDR1 and CDR2 (germline): PRHDT, FYEKMQ (reference sequence). CDR3 DNA sequence: TGTGCCAGCAGCTCCGGGACAGTTTGCGAGCAGTACTTC. Encoded protein: CASSSGTVCEQYF.

CDR3 in amino acids: CASSLWRNTGELFF. CDR3 DNA: TGTGCCAGCAGCTTGTGGAGAAACACCGGGGAGCTGTTTTTT. The rearrangement joins TRBV5-5 to TRBJ2-2; D unclear. Germline assignment: CDR1 SGHKS and CDR2 YYEKEE (reference sequence). Trimming cost V 1 base and J 2 bases, with 6 bases left between them. The CDR3 has 14 amino acids.

The rearrangement joins TRBV21-1 to TRBJ2-2. TRBV21-1 is deemed a pseudogene. The CDR3 extends over 17 amino acids. CDR3 nucleotide sequence: TGTGCCAGCAGAGTCCACTCGGAGACACTGAACACCGGGGAGCTGTTTTTT. Translating it yields CASRVHSETLNTGELFF.

V is TRBV4-1 and J is TRBJ2-7, with a tentative D call TRBD2 (6 bases). CDR1 MGHRA and CDR2 YSYEKL come from the germline V gene. The CDR3 runs to 17 residues. Trimming pared 0 bases from V and 2 bases from J, leaving 17 bases between. DNA of the CDR3: TGCGCCAGCAGCCAAGAAGAGACCGGGACTTTTACCTACGAGCAGTACTTC. Its translation is CASSQEETGTFTYEQYF.

The chain uses TRBV28 and TRBJ2-2, with TRBD1 identical over 7 bases. This CDR3 contains 15 residues. Germline V lookup: CDR1 MDHEN, CDR2 SYDVKM. V trimming: 9 bases; J trimming: 6 bases; junction bases outside the gene matches: 13. The CDR3 DNA reads TGTGCCAGTCATTCCCCACAGGGGCGGGCCGGGGAGCTGTTTTTT. Amino acid sequence: CASHSPQGRAGELFF. The whole variable domain, filled in from reference TRBV28 and TRBJ2-2, reads DVKVTQSSRYLVKRTGEKVFLECVQDMDHENMFWYRQDPGLGLRLIYFSYDVKMKEKGDIPEGYSVSREKKERFSLILESASTNQTSMYLCASHSPQGRAGELFFGEGSRLTVL.

This chain links TRBV7-8 with TRBJ1-1; D is ambiguous. The CDR3 runs to 13 residues. Per germline, CDR1 SGHVS and CDR2 FQNEAQ. Trimming took 1 base from V and 6 from J, leaving 9 bases between them. The CDR3 DNA sequence: TGTGCCAGCAGCTTAGTCTACGAATCTGAAGCTTTCTTT. This translates into CASSLVYESEAFF.

The chain carries TRBV7-9 and TRBJ1-1; D is uncertain. The V gene lost 2 bases and the J gene lost 7 bases, with 11 bases spanning the gap. From germline, CDR1 is SEHNR and CDR2 FQNEAQ (reference sequence). The CDR3 sequence is 13 residues long. CDR3 in DNA: TGTGCCAGCAGCTTAAGGTCGGATCGTGAAGCTTTCTTT. It codes for CASSLRSDREAFF.

CDR3 sequence (DNA): TGCGCCAGCAGCCAAGGGCGGAGAATGAACACTGAAGCTTTCTTT. It codes for CASSQGRRMNTEAFF. This chain joins TRBV4-1 and TRBJ1-1, with D hard to call. In germline, CDR1 is MGHRA, CDR2 YSYEKL. This CDR3 has 15 amino acids. V was pared by 1 base and J by 0 bases, with 9 bases between.

The chain combines TRBV27 with TRBJ1-1; D possibly corresponds to TRBD1 (6 bases). The CDR3 is 14 residues long. The germline gives CDR1 MNHEY, CDR2 SMNVEV (reference sequence). V was trimmed by 5 bases and J by 8 bases, leaving 18 bases between them. CDR3 nucleotide sequence: TGTGCCAGCAGTCCCGACCAGGGGCCGAGAGAAGCTTTCTTT. As protein: CASSPDQGPREAFF.

The chain recombines TRBV9 with TRBJ2-1; perhaps D is TRBD1 or TRBD2 (5 bases each). Germline V gene lookup returns CDR1 SGDLS and CDR2 YYNGEE. The V gene lost 3 bases and the J gene lost 2 bases, with 15 bases spanning the gap. The CDR3 length is 16 residues. The CDR3 loop is CASSGGGLSPYNEQFF. CDR3 bases: TGTGCCAGCAGCGGGGGCGGGCTCTCGCCCTACAATGAGCAGTTCTTC.

V and J are TRBV27 and TRBJ2-7, with 9 bases matching TRBD1. Germline trimming cut 6 bases from V and 0 bases from J; bases unmatched to any gene: 3. This CDR3 comprises 14 residues. Germline V gene sequence: CDR1 MNHEY, CDR2 SMNVEV (reference sequence). The CDR3 region is CASRMTGGSYEQYF. Here the CDR3 DNA reads TGTGCCAGCAGAATGACAGGGGGCTCCTACGAGCAGTACTTC.

V gene TRBV10-3 combines with J gene TRBJ2-7, with 7 nucleotides matching TRBD2. J was trimmed by 4 bases and V by 2 bases; bases with no gene match: 17. The CDR3 contains 18 residues. Germline values: CDR1 ENHRY, CDR2 SYGVKD. CDR3 DNA sequence: TGTGCCATCAGTGAGCGGACTAGTCCCCTCCCAGATATATACGAGCAGTACTTC. Translation: CAISERTSPLPDIYEQYF.

The chain recombines TRBV7-9 with TRBJ2-7; D is unresolved. Per germline, CDR1 SEHNR and CDR2 FQNEAQ (reference sequence). V was cut by 1 base and J by 5 bases, with 9 bases left in between. This CDR3 comprises 13 residues. For the CDR3, the DNA is TGTGCCAGCAGCTTAGTCCCGTCCGACGAGCAGTACTTC. As protein: CASSLVPSDEQYF.

This clone was found once. This chain links TRBV5-1 with TRBJ1-3; D remains unclear. Trimming left V 0 bases short and J 0 bases short, with 10 bases between. The V gene's germline CDR1 is SGHRS and CDR2 YFSETQ. The CDR3 consists of 16 residues. CDR3 in amino acids: CASSLDIGGSGNTIYF. The CDR3 DNA is TGCGCCAGCAGCTTGGATATCGGCGGCTCTGGAAACACCATATATTTT. Full variable domain (outside the CDR3, taken from reference TRBV5-1 and TRBJ1-3): KAGVTQTPRYLIKTRGQQVTLSCSPISGHRSVSWYQQTPGQGLQFLFEYFSETQRNKGNFPGRFSGRQFSNSRSEMNVSTLELGDSALYLCASSLDIGGSGNTIYFGEGSWLTVV.

The chain is built from TRBV2 and TRBJ1-1; D remains ambiguous. V dropped 0 bases and J dropped 2 bases, with 10 bases sitting between them. The germline V gene encodes CDR1 SNHLY and CDR2 FYNNEI. This CDR3 spans 15 amino acids. The CDR3 DNA is TGTGCCAGCAGTGAAGCGGTGGGGTACAACACTGAAGCTTTCTTT. Protein: CASSEAVGYNTEAFF.

This chain joins TRBV9 and TRBJ2-5; no definite D call. The V end was cut by 4 bases, the J end by 4 bases, with 11 bases between. Germline lookup yields CDR1 SGDLS and CDR2 YYNGEE. This CDR3 contains 13 residues. The CDR3 coding sequence is TGTGCCAGCAGCCCACAGTCGAGAGAGACCCAGTACTTC. It specifies CASSPQSRETQYF. Using reference TRBV9 and TRBJ2-5 for the parts outside the CDR3, the full variable domain is DSGVTQTPKHLITATGQRVTLRCSPRSGDLSVYWYQQSLDQGLQFLIQYYNGEERAKGNILERFSAQQFPDLHSELNLSSLELGDSALYFCASSPQSRETQYFGPGTRLLVL.

This chain connects TRBV28 to TRBJ2-7, with D uncertain. The V gene's germline CDR1 is MDHEN and CDR2 SYDVKM. The CDR3 is 17 amino acids. Deletions cut 6 bases from V and 3 bases from J, with 24 bases between. The CDR3 here is CASSSVAPLDRLYEQYF. The CDR3 DNA is TGTGCCAGCAGCTCCGTCGCCCCCTTGGACCGCCTCTACGAGCAGTACTTC.

The V gene is TRBV4-1, the J gene TRBJ1-2; 11 bases map to TRBD1. With 3 bases clipped from V and 6 bases from J, the junction kept 9 bases outside the gene matches. The CDR3 extends over 16 amino acids. From germline, CDR1 is MGHRA and CDR2 YSYEKL. The CDR3 spells CASSQGAGQGANGYTF. CDR3 in DNA: TGCGCCAGCAGCCAGGGTGCTGGACAGGGGGCAAATGGCTACACCTTC.

The chain employs TRBV6-1 and TRBJ1-3, with TRBD1 identical over 12 bases. Losses at the gene ends were 4 bases for V and 1 base for J; bases not matched to a gene: 8. The germline CDR1 and CDR2 sequences are MNHNS and SASEGT. This CDR3 has 18 amino acids. The DNA for the CDR3 is TGTGCCAGCAGTGTATGGGACAGGGGGCTTATTTCTGGAAACACCATATATTTT. Amino acids: CASSVWDRGLISGNTIYF.

V usage is TRBV7-2 and J usage is TRBJ2-7; 7 bases are a match to TRBD1. Germline V gene data show CDR1 as SGHTA and CDR2 as FQGNSA. With V trimmed by 5 bases and J by 0 bases, 7 bases remained unmatched. CDR3 size: 15 residues. CDR3: CASSTLQGISYEQYF. The DNA for the CDR3 is TGTGCCAGCAGCACCTTACAGGGGATCTCCTACGAGCAGTACTTC.

The CDR3 reads CASSLSALSYNEQFF. The CDR3, as DNA: TGTGCCAGCAGCCTCTCGGCCCTTTCCTACAATGAGCAGTTCTTC. V usage is TRBV11-2 and J usage is TRBJ2-1; no reliable D call. CDR1 and CDR2 (germline): SGHAT, FQNNGV. Trimming removed 5 bases from V and 1 base from J, with 12 bases in between. The CDR3 has 15 amino acids.

Regarding this clone: At one boundary the junction diverges from the germline segment, which might be a read error. This chain connects TRBV10-3 to TRBJ1-2; D gene unclear. Germline loops: CDR1 ENHRY, CDR2 SYGVKD. CDR3 size: 12 residues. The CDR3 coding sequence is TGTGCCATCAGTGACGGTAACTATGGCCACACCTTC. Encoded protein: CAISDGNYGHTF.

The CDR3 nucleotides read TGTGCCAGCAGCTTAGAGACCGTCTACGAGCAGTACTTC. As protein: CASSLETVYEQYF. The chain is built from TRBV7-9 and TRBJ2-7; D remains unclear. The V gene's germline CDR1 is SEHNR and CDR2 FQNEAQ (reference sequence). V lost 1 base, J lost 3 bases, and 7 bases lay in between. CDR3 size: 13 residues.

The chain links TRBV9 to TRBJ2-2; no clear D gene. The germline V gene encodes CDR1 SGDLS and CDR2 YYNGEE. Trimming removed 0 bases at V and 4 bases at J, with 10 bases between. There are 15 residues in the CDR3. In nucleotides, the CDR3 is TGTGCCAGCAGCGTAGCGGCCCAAAGCACCGGGGAGCTGTTTTTT. It specifies CASSVAAQSTGELFF.

This CDR3 is CASSEASGPLEQYF. The CDR3 nucleotides are TGTGCCAGCAGTGAAGCAAGCGGCCCTCTCGAGCAGTACTTC. The chain couples TRBV2 to TRBJ2-7; D is possibly TRBD2 (5 bases). V was shortened by 0 bases and J by 6 bases, with 12 bases between the two germline ends. The germline gives CDR1 SNHLY, CDR2 FYNNEI. The CDR3 consists of 14 residues.

This chain links TRBV4-1 with TRBJ2-5; either TRBD1 or TRBD2 may fit D (5 bases each). The length of the CDR3 is 18 residues. Trimming took off 3 bases at V and 2 bases at J, with 22 bases between the two ends. Germline lookup yields CDR1 MGHRA and CDR2 YSYEKL. CDR3 residues: CASSHPGTLRRVQETQYF. The CDR3 nucleotides are TGCGCCAGCAGCCATCCAGGGACCCTTCGTCGGGTTCAAGAGACCCAGTACTTC.

This sequence joins TRBV27 and TRBJ1-3; D gene unclear. This CDR3 contains 13 residues. V was trimmed by 5 bases and J by 1 base, leaving 6 bases between them. Germline CDR1 and CDR2: MNHEY and SMNVEV (reference sequence). The chain's CDR3 is CASSAISGNTIYF. CDR3 nucleotides: TGTGCCAGCAGTGCCATATCTGGAAACACCATATATTTT.

The chain is built from TRBV27 and TRBJ2-3; no firm D call. Germline CDR1 reads MNHEY; CDR2 reads SMNVEV (reference sequence). Between the trimmed V and J ends, which lost 2 bases and 5 bases, there was a span of 17 bases. The CDR3 consists of 16 residues. This CDR3 is CASSLLQAHEEDTQYF. The CDR3 DNA sequence: TGTGCCAGCAGTTTACTTCAGGCTCATGAGGAAGATACGCAGTATTTT.

This clone was observed once. The CDR3 region is CARSTALDGESSNYEQYF. DNA for the CDR3: TGTGCCAGAAGCACGGCTTTGGACGGAGAAAGCTCAAATTACGAGCAGTACTTC. The chain uses TRBV5-3 and TRBJ2-7; unclear D gene. TRBV5-3 is designated an ORF whose function remains uncertain. Trimming took 4 bases from V and 4 from J, leaving 27 bases between them. This CDR3 region has 18 residues.

This CDR3 is CASRTGSNYEQYF. The CDR3 nucleotides read TGCGCCAGCAGGACCGGGAGTAACTACGAGCAGTACTTC. The V call is TRBV5-1, the J call TRBJ2-7; possible D gene TRBD2, 6 bases. Germline CDR1 is SGHRS and CDR2 is YFSETQ. This CDR3 comprises 13 residues. V was shortened by 5 bases and J by 3 bases, with 12 bases between the two germline ends.